The TCR beta chain under discussion was sequenced for a study of control samples from healthy donors and cancer patients. The germline CDR1 and CDR2 sequences are SGHDT and YYEEEE. V lost 3 bases and J lost 3, with 4 bases in between. The CDR3 contains 12 residues. Repertoires were generated with immunoSEQ multiplex PCR, while TCRdb's copy carries only in-frame clones and drops some. The table lists 130,000 to 150,000 clones, 70% to 90% of them singletons. Material for sequencing was blood. This receptor was obtained from a woman aged 30 to 39 in good health. The V gene is TRBV5-6, the J gene TRBJ2-1, with D hard to call. CDR3: CASSSNYNEQFF. The CDR3, as DNA: TGTGCCAGCAGCTCCAACTACAATGAGCAGTTCTTC.